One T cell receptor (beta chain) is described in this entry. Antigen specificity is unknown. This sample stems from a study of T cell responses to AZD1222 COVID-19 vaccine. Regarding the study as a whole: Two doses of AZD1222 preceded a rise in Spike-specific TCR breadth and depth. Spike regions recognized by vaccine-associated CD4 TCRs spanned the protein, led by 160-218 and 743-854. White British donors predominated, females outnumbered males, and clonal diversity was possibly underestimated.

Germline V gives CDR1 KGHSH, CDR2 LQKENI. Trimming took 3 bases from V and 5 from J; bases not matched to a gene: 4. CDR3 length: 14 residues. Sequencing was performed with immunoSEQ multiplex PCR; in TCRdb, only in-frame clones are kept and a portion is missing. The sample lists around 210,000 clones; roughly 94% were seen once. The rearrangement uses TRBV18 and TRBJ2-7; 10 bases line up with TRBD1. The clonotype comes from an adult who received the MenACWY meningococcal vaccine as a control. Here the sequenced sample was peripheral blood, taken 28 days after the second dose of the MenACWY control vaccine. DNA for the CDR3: TGTGCCAGCTCACCCGGGACAGGGGTCGACGAGCAGTACTTC. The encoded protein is CASSPGTGVDEQYF.